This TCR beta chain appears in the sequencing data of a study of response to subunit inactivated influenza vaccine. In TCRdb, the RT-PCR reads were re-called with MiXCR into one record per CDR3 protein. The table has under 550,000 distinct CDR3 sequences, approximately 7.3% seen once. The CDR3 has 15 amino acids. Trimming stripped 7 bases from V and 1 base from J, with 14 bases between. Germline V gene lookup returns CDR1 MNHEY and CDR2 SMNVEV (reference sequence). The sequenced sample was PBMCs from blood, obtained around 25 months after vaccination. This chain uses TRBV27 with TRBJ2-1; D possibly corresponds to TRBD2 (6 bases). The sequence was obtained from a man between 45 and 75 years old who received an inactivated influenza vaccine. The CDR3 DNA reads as TGTGCCAGCAAGCGGGCCGGCAGTTCCTACAATGAGCAGTTCTTC. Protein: CASKRAGSSYNEQFF.